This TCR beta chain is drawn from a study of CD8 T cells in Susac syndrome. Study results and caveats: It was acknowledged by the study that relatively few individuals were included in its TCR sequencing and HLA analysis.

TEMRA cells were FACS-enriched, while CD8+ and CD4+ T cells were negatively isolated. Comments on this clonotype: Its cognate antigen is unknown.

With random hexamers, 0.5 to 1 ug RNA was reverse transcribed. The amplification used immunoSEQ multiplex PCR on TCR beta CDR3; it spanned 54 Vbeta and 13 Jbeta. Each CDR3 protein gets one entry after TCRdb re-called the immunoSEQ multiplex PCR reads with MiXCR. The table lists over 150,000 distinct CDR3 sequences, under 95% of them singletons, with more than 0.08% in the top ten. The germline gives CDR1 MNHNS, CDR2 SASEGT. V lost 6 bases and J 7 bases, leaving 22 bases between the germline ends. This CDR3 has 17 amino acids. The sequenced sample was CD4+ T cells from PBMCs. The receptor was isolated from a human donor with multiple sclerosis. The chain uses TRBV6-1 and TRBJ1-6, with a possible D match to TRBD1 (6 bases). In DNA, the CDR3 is TGTGCCAGCAGCCCAATGGGATCCGGGACATACAATTCACCCCTCCACTTT. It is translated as CASSPMGSGTYNSPLHF.